Below are 30 T cell receptor beta chains sequenced from a single sample in a study of beta chain features in type 1 diabetes (dated by TCRdb to the late 2010s). Receptor amplification or capture employed the immunoSEQ multiplex PCR assay. All of the isolated RNA was reverse transcribed with the High Capacity cDNA Reverse Transcription Kit, so expressed TCRB transcripts were sequenced. Held by TCRdb, this immuneACCESS table contains in-frame sequences only and omits some clones. Under half of the omission traces to an unresolved V gene where checked; the cause of the rest is unknown. A total of some 150,000 clones appear in this sample, about 10% of them only once. The top ten clones comprise under 1.5% of the sample. The source material was naive CD4+ T cells from blood. The intended sense of this specimen's cell subset or site label: true naive CD4+ T cells. Receptors were obtained from a man aged 18 to 29 in good health.

This chain joins TRBV25-1 and TRBJ1-3; 8 bases line up with TRBD1. V trimming: 3 bases; J trimming: 1 base; junction bases outside the gene matches: 5. Germline CDR1 and CDR2: MGHDK and SYGVNS. This CDR3 has 16 amino acids. The CDR3: CASSETGVGSGNTIYF. CDR3 coding DNA: TGTGCCAGCAGTGAGACAGGGGTAGGATCTGGAAACACCATATATTTT.

The gene calls are TRBV11-2 and TRBJ1-2, with D possibly matching TRBD1 (5 bases). This CDR3 comprises 15 residues. CDR1 SGHAT and CDR2 FQNNGV come from the germline V gene. V was trimmed by 5 bases and J by 4 bases, leaving 17 bases between them. CDR3 protein: CASSPFLDSSYGYTF. As DNA, the CDR3 is TGTGCCAGCAGCCCATTTCTCGACAGTAGCTATGGCTACACCTTC.

For this clone: A much larger clone is a single base away; this may be a read error. V gene TRBV7-2 combines with J gene TRBJ1-2; 7 bases line up with TRBD1. CDR1 SGHTA and CDR2 FQGNSA come from the germline V gene. J gave up 4 bases and V 5 bases, and 4 bases lay outside the gene matches. This CDR3 spans 13 amino acids. The CDR3 DNA is TGTGCCAGCAGCCAAGACAGGGCCTATGGCTACACCTTC. Translated, it gives CASSQDRAYGYTF.

This clone was seen only a few times. The chain is built from TRBV10-3 and TRBJ2-1, with 9 bases aligning to TRBD2. The CDR3 has 15 amino acids. J was trimmed by 1 base and V by 2 bases; bases with no gene match: 0. Looked up from germline, CDR1 is ENHRY and CDR2 is SYGVKD. Written as DNA, the CDR3 is TGTGCCATCAGTGAGAGCGGGGGGTCCTACAATGAGCAGTTCTTC. Its protein is CAISESGGSYNEQFF.

This clone was observed a few times. This sequence joins TRBV18 and TRBJ2-5; D is perhaps TRBD1 (6 bases). Gene TRBJ2-7 matches the end of the DNA better, so the J call may be wrong. Germline lookup yields CDR1 KGHSH and CDR2 LQKENI. This CDR3 spans 16 amino acids. As DNA, the CDR3 is TGTGCCAGCTCACCACAGTGGCAGGGGCCTCTCTACGAGCAGTACTTC. Its translation: CASSPQWQGPLYEQYF.

This clone was counted only a few times. In nucleotides, the CDR3 is TGTGCCAGCAGCCCTTCGGAGAGGGGGCTAACCAAAAACATTCAGTACTTC. Translated: CASSPSERGLTKNIQYF. The V gene is TRBV11-2, the J gene TRBJ2-4; 7 bases line up with TRBD1. The CDR3 runs to 17 residues. Germline CDR1 SGHAT, CDR2 FQNNGV. V lost 5 bases and J lost 2; bases outside the gene matches: 12.

J is TRBJ1-6 and V is TRBV27; 8 positions match TRBD1. The CDR3 loop spans 17 amino acids. The germline V gene has CDR1 MNHEY and CDR2 SMNVEV (reference sequence). V shed 6 bases and J 7 bases; nucleotides not matched to a gene: 14. CDR3 nucleotides: TGTGCCAGCAGCCTAAGGCCCCTGACAGGGGTCAATTCACCCCTCCACTTT. Its protein product is CASSLRPLTGVNSPLHF.

The chain couples TRBV9 to TRBJ2-5; D is unresolved. The CDR3 length is 14 residues. V lost 0 bases to trimming and J lost 4 bases, with 10 bases between them. The germline V gene encodes CDR1 SGDLS and CDR2 YYNGEE. The CDR3 nucleotides are TGTGCCAGCAGCGTAGGAGTTGCGGCAGAGACCCAGTACTTC. It codes for CASSVGVAAETQYF.

V and J are TRBV11-2 and TRBJ2-1; D is undetermined. This CDR3 comprises 11 residues. V was trimmed by 5 bases and J by 8 bases, leaving 7 bases between them. Germline V CDR1 and CDR2: SGHAT, FQNNGV. The CDR3 is CASSRRDEQFF. The CDR3 nucleotides are TGTGCCAGCAGCCGCCGCGATGAGCAGTTCTTC.

The chain employs TRBV20-1 and TRBJ1-1; D unresolved. Germline V CDR1 and CDR2: DFQATT, SNEGSKA (reference sequence). The CDR3 covers 11 residues. The germline V and J ends were trimmed by 6 bases and 4 bases, with 9 bases remaining between them. The CDR3 region is CSAPTATEAFF. For the CDR3, the DNA is TGCAGTGCCCCCACAGCCACTGAAGCTTTCTTT.

The chain carries TRBV27 and TRBJ2-3; the match to TRBD1 covers 8 bases. V was clipped by 8 bases and J by 3 bases; unmatched bases: 13. This CDR3 has 16 residues. Germline V CDR1 and CDR2: MNHEY, SMNVEV (reference sequence). For the CDR3, the DNA is TGTGCCAGCCGCCACCCCGACAGGGGAAGAACAGATACGCAGTATTTT. Amino acids: CASRHPDRGRTDTQYF.

This chain uses TRBV6-6 with TRBJ1-1; 7 positions agree with TRBD1. V trimming: 6 bases; J trimming: 6 bases; junction bases outside the gene matches: 10. The length of the CDR3 is 14 residues. The germline CDR1 and CDR2 sequences are MNHNY and SVGAGI (reference sequence). CDR3 protein: CASRTGQPMPEAFF. For the CDR3, the DNA is TGTGCCAGCAGAACGGGACAGCCTATGCCTGAAGCTTTCTTT.

The V gene is TRBV4-1, the J gene TRBJ2-5; 8 bases match TRBD1. Trimming at V came to 3 bases and at J to 4 bases, leaving 4 bases not matched to a gene. This CDR3 spans 14 amino acids. Germline V lookup: CDR1 MGHRA, CDR2 YSYEKL. The CDR3 sequence: CASSHYRGAETQYF. The CDR3 DNA reads TGCGCCAGCAGCCACTACAGGGGGGCAGAGACCCAGTACTTC.

In its sample, this clone was seen a few times. This rearrangement joins TRBV7-3 to TRBJ2-1; tentatively, D is TRBD2 (6 bases). This CDR3 has 13 amino acids. V lost 0 bases and J 10 bases, leaving 10 bases between the germline ends. Germline V lookup: CDR1 SGHTA, CDR2 FQGTGA. As DNA, the CDR3 is TGTGCCAGCAGCTTAACGGAGGGGAGGGAGCAGTTCTTC. Protein sequence: CASSLTEGREQFF.

The V and J genes are TRBV5-1 and TRBJ2-7; TRBD2 matches 10 bases. The V gene end was trimmed by 0 bases and the J gene end by 7 bases; junction bases not matched to a gene: 7. Germline lookup yields CDR1 SGHRS and CDR2 YFSETQ. There are 15 residues in the CDR3. CDR3 DNA sequence: TGCGCCAGCAGCTTGGACGGACTAGCGGACGAGGAGCAGTACTTC. Translated: CASSLDGLADEEQYF.

The chain is built from TRBV4-1 and TRBJ2-5; 8 nucleotides line up with TRBD2. Germline lookup yields CDR1 MGHRA and CDR2 YSYEKL. V was clipped by 5 bases and J by 5 bases; unmatched bases: 7. This CDR3 has 14 residues. The DNA for the CDR3 is TGCGCCAGCAGCGACGGGGGGGCCTTGGAGACCCAGTACTTC. It is translated as CASSDGGALETQYF.

V and J are TRBV11-2 and TRBJ2-5; D is perhaps TRBD2 (5 bases). Germline V CDR1 and CDR2: SGHAT, FQNNGV. The CDR3 is 14 residues long. The ends were cut back, 3 bases at V and 3 bases at J, with 11 bases in the middle. This CDR3 reads CASSLYTGEETQYF. For the CDR3, the DNA is TGTGCCAGCAGCTTGTATACCGGGGAAGAGACCCAGTACTTC.

The chain is built from TRBV5-1 and TRBJ2-5; D might be TRBD1 (7 bases). V was clipped by 3 bases and J by 5 bases, with 17 bases between them. This CDR3 spans 15 amino acids. The germline V gene has CDR1 SGHRS and CDR2 YFSETQ. In DNA, the CDR3 is TGCGCCAGCAGCTGGAACAGGGGAGGTGAGGAGACCCAGTACTTC. It translates to CASSWNRGGEETQYF.

This clone was detected a few times. This sequence joins TRBV19 and TRBJ1-4; a weak D match, TRBD1 (5 bases). The CDR3 sequence is 15 residues long. CDR1 is LNHDA, CDR2 SQIVND, per germline (reference sequence). V lost 2 bases and J lost 0, with 7 bases in between. CDR3 region: CASSIRGTTNEKLFF. The DNA of the CDR3 is TGTGCCAGTAGTATAAGGGGAACAACTAATGAAAAACTGTTTTTT.

This clone has at least ten counts. The rearrangement links TRBV15 to TRBJ2-5; 8 positions match TRBD1. The CDR3 consists of 16 residues. Germline loops: CDR1 LNHNV, CDR2 YYDKDF (reference sequence). V was pared by 5 bases and J by 7 bases, with 15 bases of the junction left unmatched. CDR3 region: CATSGRDRFMGGTQYF. Here the CDR3 DNA reads TGTGCCACCAGCGGCCGGGACAGGTTTATGGGAGGGACCCAGTACTTC.

The chain carries TRBV30 and TRBJ1-3; no clear D. The CDR3 loop spans 15 amino acids. V lost 2 bases to trimming and J lost 0 bases, with 11 bases between them. Looked up from germline, CDR1 is GTSNPN and CDR2 is SVGIG (reference sequence). The DNA of the CDR3 is TGTGCCTGGAGTCCCGACACCCGCTCTGGAAACACCATATATTTT. Translated, it gives CAWSPDTRSGNTIYF.

This clone has just a few counts. This rearrangement joins TRBV27 to TRBJ2-1, with D tentatively TRBD1 (6 bases). V lost 2 bases, J lost 0 bases, and 8 bases lay in between. The V gene's germline CDR1 is MNHEY and CDR2 SMNVEV (reference sequence). The CDR3 runs 15 residues. CDR3 sequence reads: CASSLDRSSYNEQFF. DNA of the CDR3: TGTGCCAGCAGTTTAGACAGGAGCTCCTACAATGAGCAGTTCTTC.

This CDR3 is CASSLWTGGNEQFF. CDR3 DNA sequence: TGCGCCAGCAGCCTTTGGACAGGGGGCAATGAGCAGTTCTTC. The rearrangement uses TRBV5-1 and TRBJ2-1; TRBD1 matches 10 bases. Trimming took 4 bases from V and 6 from J; bases not matched to a gene: 4. Germline loops: CDR1 SGHRS, CDR2 YFSETQ. This CDR3 has 14 residues.

This clone was observed a few times. V is TRBV5-1 and J is TRBJ2-3, with 14 nucleotides matching TRBD2. Germline V CDR1 and CDR2: SGHRS, YFSETQ. The CDR3 is 19 residues long. With V trimmed by 4 bases and J by 0 bases, 10 bases remained unmatched. In nucleotides, the CDR3 is TGCGCCAGCAGCGAACACGGGACTAGCGGGGGCTCTAGCACAGATACGCAGTATTTT. Amino acids: CASSEHGTSGGSSTDTQYF.

This clone turned up a few times. Here the CDR3 reads CASSLPGSAKNIQYF. The CDR3 nucleotides read TGTGCCAGCAGCTTACCCGGGTCCGCCAAAAACATTCAGTACTTC. The gene calls are TRBV7-9 and TRBJ2-4; D ambiguous. V was shortened by 2 bases and J by 1 base, with 9 bases between the two germline ends. CDR3 length: 15 amino acids. Germline loops: CDR1 SEHNR, CDR2 FQNEAQ (reference sequence). The full variable domain, in which reference TRBV7-9 and TRBJ2-4 provide the parts outside the CDR3, is DTGVSQNPRHKITKRGQNVTFRCDPISEHNRLYWYRQTLGQGPEFLTYFQNEAQLEKSRLLSDRFSAERPKGSFSTLEIQRTEQGDSAMYLCASSLPGSAKNIQYFGAGTRLSVL.

The J gene is TRBJ1-2, the V gene TRBV6-5, with TRBD1 as a possible D gene (5 bases). The germline gives CDR1 MNHEY, CDR2 SVGAGI. There are 13 residues in the CDR3. V dropped 6 bases and J dropped 2 bases, with 10 bases sitting between them. For the CDR3, the DNA is TGTGCCAGCAGAGTAACAGGAAACTATGGCTACACCTTC. Protein: CASRVTGNYGYTF.

This sequence joins TRBV5-1 and TRBJ1-2; 7 bases map to TRBD1. The CDR3 runs 14 residues. Trimming cost V 4 bases and J 1 base; bases outside gene matches: 4. The V gene's germline CDR1 is SGHRS and CDR2 YFSETQ. In DNA, the CDR3 is TGCGCCAGCAGCCGGGACAGCCTTAACTATGGCTACACCTTC. It yields the protein CASSRDSLNYGYTF.

This clone was seen a few times. The chain is built from TRBV6-1 and TRBJ1-1, with 7 nucleotides matching TRBD1. The CDR3 is 13 amino acids. In germline, CDR1 is MNHNS, CDR2 SASEGT. Trimming at V came to 5 bases and at J to 8 bases, leaving 8 bases not matched to a gene. CDR3 loop: CASSRPRDREAFF. CDR3 DNA: TGTGCCAGCAGTAGACCCCGGGACAGAGAAGCTTTCTTT.

This clone has a handful of counts. This rearrangement joins TRBV28 to TRBJ2-3, with TRBD1 as a possible D gene (6 bases). Germline V gene sequence: CDR1 MDHEN, CDR2 SYDVKM. The CDR3 length is 15 residues. Deletions cut 5 bases from V and 6 bases from J, with 18 bases between. Written as DNA, the CDR3 is TGTGCCAGCAGTCTCAGGGGTCCGCGTTTTGATACGCAGTATTTT. Encoded protein: CASSLRGPRFDTQYF.

The chain couples TRBV2 to TRBJ2-7; the match to TRBD1 covers 9 bases. Trimming at V came to 3 bases and at J to 5 bases, leaving 5 bases not matched to a gene. The CDR3 contains 14 residues. Germline V gives CDR1 SNHLY, CDR2 FYNNEI. The CDR3 DNA sequence: TGTGCCAGCAGTGAGAACAGGGGGCCCGACGAGCAGTACTTC. Its protein is CASSENRGPDEQYF.